These 2 T cell receptor beta chains came from one sample sequenced in a study of cytomegalovirus exposure and HLA in healthy donors. The PCR was carried out with 60 Vbeta primers and 13 Jbeta primers. Repertoires were generated with immunoSEQ multiplex PCR, while TCRdb's copy carries only in-frame clones and drops some. The sample includes about 160,000 clones, roughly two thirds seen only once; the top ten take over 2.5%. The source material was PBMCs. The receptors were gathered from a woman aged 25 to 39 in good health and CMV-seronegative.

The J gene is TRBJ2-7, the V gene TRBV5-1; 10 bases map to TRBD2. The CDR3 sequence is 14 residues long. Germline V gene data show CDR1 as SGHRS and CDR2 as YFSETQ. Trimming at V came to 4 bases and at J to 6 bases, leaving 7 bases not matched to a gene. CDR3 residues: CASSQEREGFEQYF. Written as DNA, the CDR3 is TGCGCCAGCAGCCAAGAGCGGGAGGGGTTCGAGCAGTACTTC.

The chain employs TRBV6-6 and TRBJ2-2; no clear D gene. The CDR3 is 13 residues long. Germline CDR1 and CDR2: MNHNY and SVGAGI (reference sequence). The CDR3 DNA is TGTGGCGGTCGTCGACTCAACACCGGGGAGCTGTTTTTT. The encoded protein is CGGRRLNTGELFF.